This T cell receptor (beta chain) derives from a study of T cells after posttransplantation cyclophosphamide. Assay used: immunoSEQ multiplex PCR; TCRdb lists only in-frame clones, some missing. The sample includes approximately 11,000 clones, 85% to 95% of them seen just once. Study-wide points: TRB overlap between skin or GI tissue T cells and blood was limited. Later post-transplant blood repertoires were often dominated by donor CD8+ memory clones. TRB clonality was highly associated with recipient CMV seropositivity and reactivation.

Cyclophosphamide on days +3 and +4 followed busulfan-fludarabine conditioning and a marrow graft. Germline V CDR1 and CDR2: SGHRS, YFSETQ. V was clipped by 3 bases and J by 1 base; unmatched bases: 6. The CDR3 loop spans 16 amino acids. As to this clone: Its antigen remains unknown.

Source: PBMCs, taken after allogeneic stem cell transplant with posttransplant cyclophosphamide. The chain links TRBV5-1 to TRBJ2-7, with 11 bases fitting TRBD1. The TCR was taken from a female patient in her thirties or forties who received an allogeneic stem cell transplant from an unrelated donor, was CMV-positive, and had no GVHD. Some T cells may arise from the graft donor. CDR3 nucleotides: TGCGCCAGCAGCTACGTCTGGGACAGGGGGTCCTACGAGCAGTACTTC. Protein: CASSYVWDRGSYEQYF.